This T cell receptor beta chain comes out of a study of T cell changes during pregnancy in multiple sclerosis. TCRdb keeps only in-frame clones here, not all; method: immunoSEQ multiplex PCR. This sample yields some 47,000 clones, of which around 89% are seen a single time; around 5.6% belongs to the top ten. In germline, CDR1 is ENHRY, CDR2 SYGVKD. The CDR3 loop spans 17 amino acids. Between the trimmed V and J ends, which lost 5 bases and 4 bases, there was a span of 23 bases. This clone has just one count. This chain links TRBV10-3 with TRBJ1-1; D gene unclear. The sequence came from a female donor in good health, enrolled as a control in a pregnancy study. The source was CD8+ T cells from peripheral blood mononuclear cells, collected after pregnancy. This CDR3 is CAISFRVAPSRGTEAFF. CDR3 coding DNA: TGTGCCATCAGTTTCCGGGTCGCTCCCTCTCGGGGCACTGAAGCTTTCTTT.